These 18 T cell receptor beta chains originate from one sample sequenced in a study of shared clonotypes between healthy human individuals. TCRdb keeps only in-frame clones here, not all; method: immunoSEQ multiplex PCR. The sample contains some 1 million clones, 65% to 80% of which appear only once. The sequenced sample was memory CD4+ T cells sorted from blood. The subset is: CD45RA-negative fraction. The origin of the receptors is a man younger than 35 in good health.

The chain employs TRBV2 and TRBJ2-5, with unresolved D. This CDR3 contains 14 residues. The germline gives CDR1 SNHLY, CDR2 FYNNEI. Trimming left V 7 bases short and J 5 bases short, with 17 bases between. The DNA for the CDR3 is TGTGCCAGCACCGGAAAAGTTGGGCGGGAGACCCAGTACTTC. Translating gives CASTGKVGRETQYF.

The chain combines TRBV7-2 with TRBJ2-6, with D perhaps TRBD2 (6 bases). The V end was cut by 5 bases, the J end by 4 bases, with 15 bases between. The CDR3 runs to 16 residues. Looked up from germline, CDR1 is SGHTA and CDR2 is FQGNSA. CDR3 nucleotides: TGTGCCAGCAGCCAAGGAGGGCTCGTGGGGGCCAACGTCCTGACTTTC. It translates to CASSQGGLVGANVLTF.

The count of this clone is one. J is TRBJ2-1 and V is TRBV28; 7 positions match TRBD2. The germline gives CDR1 MDHEN, CDR2 SYDVKM. The CDR3 has 12 amino acids. The V segment lost 4 bases and the J segment 9 bases; nucleotides outside the gene matches: 3. In nucleotides, the CDR3 is TGTGCCAGCAGTTCTTGGGGGGGTGAGCAGTTCTTC. This sequence encodes CASSSWGGEQFF.

The genes are TRBV7-9 and TRBJ2-5; TRBD1 matches 8 bases. The ends lost 3 bases at V and 2 bases at J; junction bases unmatched: 5. The germline V gene encodes CDR1 SEHNR and CDR2 FQNEAQ (reference sequence). The CDR3 covers 15 residues. CDR3 DNA: TGTGCCAGCAGCTTGGGACAGGTATTGCAAGAGACCCAGTACTTC. It is translated as CASSLGQVLQETQYF.

This clone was seen more than once but under ten times. The rearrangement uses TRBV28 and TRBJ1-5; TRBD1 matches at 8 bases. V lost 6 bases to trimming and J lost 3 bases; unmatched junction nucleotides: 7. Germline CDR1 and CDR2: MDHEN and SYDVKM. The CDR3 runs 15 residues. The CDR3 region has the DNA TGTGCCAGCAGATTCGGACAGGGCTACAATCAGCCCCAGCATTTT. Residues: CASRFGQGYNQPQHF.

This clone was counted once. The genes are TRBV28 and TRBJ1-1; 8 nucleotides align to TRBD1. CDR1 and CDR2 (germline): MDHEN, SYDVKM. V lost 6 bases and J lost 2; bases outside the gene matches: 17. CDR3 size: 18 residues. The CDR3 region is CASSSGGQGARSNTEAFF. DNA of the CDR3: TGTGCCAGCAGCTCCGGTGGGCAGGGGGCGCGTTCAAACACTGAAGCTTTCTTT. The variable domain in full, completed from reference TRBV28 and TRBJ1-1, reads DVKVTQSSRYLVKRTGEKVFLECVQDMDHENMFWYRQDPGLGLRLIYFSYDVKMKEKGDIPEGYSVSREKKERFSLILESASTNQTSMYLCASSSGGQGARSNTEAFFGQGTRLTVV.

The chain links TRBV7-2 to TRBJ1-2; weak D call: TRBD1 (5 bases). There are 14 residues in the CDR3. V was cut by 2 bases and J by 8 bases, with 15 bases left in between. Germline V lookup: CDR1 SGHTA, CDR2 FQGNSA. In DNA form, the CDR3 reads TGTGCCAGCAGCTTAAATGGGCTGGGGGAGGGCTACACCTTC. Translated, it gives CASSLNGLGEGYTF.

The DNA for the CDR3 is TGTGCCAGCAGTGAAGCGGGGACAGGTTATCAGCCCCAGCATTTT. Protein: CASSEAGTGYQPQHF. The chain carries TRBV2 and TRBJ1-5; TRBD1 matches 8 bases. The CDR3 is 15 amino acids. Trimming removed 0 bases from V and 5 bases from J; junction bases left unmatched: 3. The germline gives CDR1 SNHLY, CDR2 FYNNEI.

Turning to this clone: One base away lies a much larger clone, so this may be a sequencing read error. V and J are TRBV6-5 and TRBJ2-7; D is unresolved. Germline CDR1 reads MNHEY; CDR2 reads SVGAGI. V was clipped by 10 bases and J by 6 bases, with 13 bases between them. The CDR3 runs to 11 residues. This chain's CDR3 is CANRTPLEQYF. CDR3 nucleotide sequence: TGTGCCAACAGAACCCCCCTCGAGCAGTACTTC.

The rearrangement uses TRBV21-1 and TRBJ1-1. TRBV21-1 counts as a pseudogene. This CDR3 comprises 14 residues. CDR3 region: CASSKRYKNTEAFF. DNA for the CDR3: TGTGCCAGCAGCAAAAGGTATAAGAACACTGAAGCTTTCTTT.

The J gene is TRBJ1-6, the V gene TRBV5-6, with 10 positions matching TRBD1. Trimming took 4 bases from V and 8 from J; bases not matched to a gene: 3. From germline, CDR1 is SGHDT and CDR2 YYEEEE. CDR3 length: 14 residues. CDR3 protein: CASSRGTGDSPLHF. CDR3 bases: TGTGCCAGCAGCAGGGGGACAGGGGATTCACCCCTCCACTTT.

This chain uses TRBV2 with TRBJ2-3, with TRBD2 matching 10 bases. Trimming took 6 bases from V and 4 from J; bases not matched to a gene: 10. The CDR3 is 16 amino acids. The germline CDR1 and CDR2 sequences are SNHLY and FYNNEI. CDR3 sequence (DNA): TGTGCCAGCAGCAGTGCCGGTACTAGCGGGGCAGATACGCAGTATTTT. Encoded protein: CASSSAGTSGADTQYF.

This chain joins TRBV7-9 and TRBJ2-1, with D maybe TRBD2 (5 bases). This CDR3 has 15 residues. V was trimmed by 5 bases and J by 4 bases, leaving 15 bases between them. The germline CDR1 and CDR2 sequences are SEHNR and FQNEAQ (reference sequence). DNA of the CDR3: TGTGCCAGCAGCCCCGAAACCCGGAGGTACAATGAGCAGTTCTTC. Protein: CASSPETRRYNEQFF.

Notes on this clone: A much larger clone sits a single nucleotide away, making a read error possible. The same CDR3 also results from other DNA sequences found in this sample. V and J are TRBV30 and TRBJ1-1, with unresolved D. CDR1 and CDR2 from the germline V gene are GTSNPN and SVGIG (reference sequence). The CDR3 is made up of 13 amino acids. V lost 0 bases, J lost 1 base, and 6 bases lay in between. CDR3 region: CAWSVRGNTEAFF. The CDR3 nucleotides are TGTGCCTGGAGTGTAAGAGGGAACACTGAAGCTTTCTTT.

This clone showed up just a few times. The rearrangement joins TRBV10-1 to TRBJ1-1; maybe TRBD1 (5 bases). CDR3 length equals 13 residues. Germline V gene lookup returns CDR1 WNHNN and CDR2 SYGVQD (reference sequence). The V and J ends lost 5 bases and 2 bases respectively, with 9 bases between them. Here the CDR3 DNA reads TGCGCCAGCAGTCTGCAGGGAAACACTGAAGCTTTCTTT. Translation gives CASSLQGNTEAFF.

The sample holds one count of this clone. Other DNA sequences in this sample translate to the same CDR3. This rearrangement joins TRBV5-1 to TRBJ1-5; D gene uncertain. This CDR3 is 15 amino acids long. Trimming pared 0 bases from V and 1 base from J, leaving 8 bases between. Germline CDR1 SGHRS, CDR2 YFSETQ. CDR3: CASSLEGRSNQPQHF. In DNA, the CDR3 is TGCGCCAGCAGCTTGGAGGGAAGGAGCAATCAGCCCCAGCATTTT.

DNA for the CDR3: TGTGCCAGTAGTATAGTCCCCATGGGGACAGCTGGGGCCAACGTCCTGACTTTC. It specifies CASSIVPMGTAGANVLTF. The rearrangement uses TRBV19 and TRBJ2-6; 7 bases agree with TRBD1. The length of the CDR3 is 18 residues. The trim removed 1 base at V and 2 bases at J, leaving 8 bases unmatched. The germline V gene has CDR1 LNHDA and CDR2 SQIVND (reference sequence).

As DNA, the CDR3 is TGTGCCAGCAGCCCAGCGCCTTCAGAGACCCAGTACTTC. Translation gives CASSPAPSETQYF. The rearrangement uses TRBV7-2 and TRBJ2-5; no clear D. Germline CDR1 is SGHTA and CDR2 is FQGNSA. This CDR3 contains 13 residues. V lost 5 bases to trimming and J lost 4 bases, with 11 bases between them. Together with reference TRBV7-2 and TRBJ2-5, the CDR3 gives the full variable domain: GAGVSQSPSNKVTEKGKDVELRCDPISGHTALYWYRQSLGQGLEFLIYFQGNSAPDKSGLPSDRFSAERTGGSVSTLTIQRTQQEDSAVYLCASSPAPSETQYFGPGTRLLVL.